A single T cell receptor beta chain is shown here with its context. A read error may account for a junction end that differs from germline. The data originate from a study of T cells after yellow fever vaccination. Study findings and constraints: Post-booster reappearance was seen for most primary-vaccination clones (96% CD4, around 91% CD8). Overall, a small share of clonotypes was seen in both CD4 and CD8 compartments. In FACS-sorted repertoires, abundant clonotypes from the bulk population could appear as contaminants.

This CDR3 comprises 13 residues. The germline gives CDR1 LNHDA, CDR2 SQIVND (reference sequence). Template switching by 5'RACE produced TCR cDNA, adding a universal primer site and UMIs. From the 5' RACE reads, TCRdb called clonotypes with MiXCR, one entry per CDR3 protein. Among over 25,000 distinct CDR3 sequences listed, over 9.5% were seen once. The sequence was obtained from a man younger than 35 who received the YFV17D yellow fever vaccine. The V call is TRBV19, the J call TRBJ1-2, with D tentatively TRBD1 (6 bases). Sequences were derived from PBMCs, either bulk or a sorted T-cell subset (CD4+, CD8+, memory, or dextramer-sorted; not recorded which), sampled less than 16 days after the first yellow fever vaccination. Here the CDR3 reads CASNRDLNYGYTF. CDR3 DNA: TGTGCCAGTAACAGGGACCTTAACTATGGATACACCTTC.